What follows are 28 T cell receptor beta chains derived from one specimen sequenced in a study of OX40 agonist ivuxolimab in advanced cancers. Receptor libraries were prepared by the immunoSEQ multiplex PCR assay. Sourced from immuneACCESS, this table was stored by TCRdb with only in-frame sequences that have V and J called. A share of the clones is absent; for the studies checked, an unresolved V gene accounts for under half, and the remainder has no known explanation. This sample is represented by around 68,000 clones; roughly 87% of them were singletons. The ten largest clones take up about 0.37% of the sample. The sample in question was CD4+ or CD8+ T cells sorted from blood, obtained in a trial of the OX40 agonist ivuxolimab. The receptors here all came from an adult with an advanced solid tumor such as melanoma, head and neck, liver or kidney cancer.

This clone was observed a handful of times. The chain uses TRBV5-4 and TRBJ2-1; D is ambiguous. The CDR3 totals 16 residues. V gave up 1 base and J gave up 2 bases, with 13 bases separating them. Germline CDR1 reads SGHNT; CDR2 reads YYREEE (reference sequence). CDR3 in DNA: TGTGCCAGCAGCTTGAGCCGGCCAGGAGCCTACAATGAGCAGTTCTTC. It codes for CASSLSRPGAYNEQFF.

This chain connects TRBV6-5 to TRBJ1-1; D possibly corresponds to TRBD1 (5 bases). There are 15 residues in the CDR3. The V end was cut by 2 bases, the J end by 0 bases, with 10 bases between. From germline, CDR1 is MNHEY and CDR2 SVGAGI. The CDR3 spells CASSYLGVMNTEAFF. CDR3 nucleotide sequence: TGTGCCAGCAGTTACCTGGGGGTGATGAACACTGAAGCTTTCTTT.

J is TRBJ2-2 and V is TRBV6-5; D is unclear. CDR1 is MNHEY, CDR2 SVGAGI, per germline. Trimming shortened V by 2 bases and J by 4 bases, and 11 bases separated the two germline ends. The length of the CDR3 is 15 residues. In nucleotides, the CDR3 is TGTGCCAGCAGTTACCCCTCGACTGGCACCGGGGAGCTGTTTTTT. As protein: CASSYPSTGTGELFF.

The V gene is TRBV2, the J gene TRBJ1-5; 8 positions agree with TRBD1. This CDR3 contains 15 residues. CDR1 is SNHLY, CDR2 FYNNEI, per germline. Trimming cost V 5 bases and J 2 bases; bases outside gene matches: 5. DNA for the CDR3: TGTGCCAGCAGTCCGGACAGGGTAGGCAATCAGCCCCAGCATTTT. Translating it yields CASSPDRVGNQPQHF.

The chain uses TRBV19 and TRBJ2-1; 7 bases are shared with TRBD1. The CDR3 runs to 15 residues. Germline V gene lookup returns CDR1 LNHDA and CDR2 SQIVND (reference sequence). J gave up 2 bases and V 4 bases, and 5 bases lay outside the gene matches. CDR3 DNA sequence: TGTGCCAGTAGTACGACAGGGCTGCCCTACAATGAGCAGTTCTTC. Encoded protein: CASSTTGLPYNEQFF.

As for this clone: This sequence may be a read error, since a much larger clone differs from it by one base. The rearrangement links TRBV7-9 to TRBJ1-1; D gene ambiguous. This CDR3 comprises 13 residues. Germline assignment: CDR1 SEHNR and CDR2 FQNEAQ (reference sequence). Between the trimmed V and J ends, which lost 2 bases and 0 bases, there was a span of 4 bases. CDR3 in DNA: TGTGCCAGCAGCTTACAGTTGAACACTGAAGCTTTCTTT. It specifies CASSLQLNTEAFF.

This chain joins TRBV27 and TRBJ2-1, with 10 nucleotides matching TRBD1. Germline V gives CDR1 MNHEY, CDR2 SMNVEV (reference sequence). The CDR3 covers 16 residues. The V segment lost 5 bases and the J segment 4 bases; nucleotides outside the gene matches: 8. Here the CDR3 reads CASSRDRGEGYNEQFF. DNA for the CDR3: TGTGCCAGCAGTCGGGACAGGGGAGAAGGTTACAATGAGCAGTTCTTC.

The gene calls are TRBV27 and TRBJ1-5; D unresolved. V was pared by 5 bases and J by 7 bases, with 33 bases between. The CDR3 spans 20 residues. From germline, CDR1 is MNHEY and CDR2 SMNVEV (reference sequence). CDR3 bases: TGTGCCAGCAGTCCAAAGTTTGTCGCCGAGGGTGACTTGTATGTACAGCCCCAGCATTTT. Translated, it gives CASSPKFVAEGDLYVQPQHF.

The chain joins TRBV5-5 to TRBJ2-1; no firm D call. The ends were cut back, 4 bases at V and 8 bases at J, with 10 bases in the middle. Germline lookup yields CDR1 SGHKS and CDR2 YYEKEE (reference sequence). This CDR3 contains 12 residues. The CDR3 nucleotides read TGTGCCAGCAGCCCGGTCGACCATGAGCAGTTCTTC. It specifies CASSPVDHEQFF.

The chain combines TRBV6-1 with TRBJ1-2; D ambiguous. Trimming removed 0 bases at V and 9 bases at J, with 14 bases between. This CDR3 contains 14 residues. The germline V gene has CDR1 MNHNS and CDR2 SASEGT. The CDR3 DNA follows: TGTGCCAGCAGTGAAGCGCCGGGCCCCTGGAGCTACACCTTC. Encoded protein: CASSEAPGPWSYTF.

This rearrangement joins TRBV27 to TRBJ1-6; 8 bases line up with TRBD1. The CDR3 has 16 residues. Germline V gene lookup returns CDR1 MNHEY and CDR2 SMNVEV (reference sequence). V lost 3 bases and J lost 5; bases outside the gene matches: 6. DNA for the CDR3: TGTGCCAGCAGTTTGTCCCAGACAGGGGATAATTCACCCCTCCACTTT. Translation: CASSLSQTGDNSPLHF.

The gene calls are TRBV6-1 and TRBJ1-5, with a weak D call TRBD1 (5 bases). V was shortened by 3 bases and J by 6 bases, with 9 bases between the two germline ends. CDR3 length: 13 residues. Germline values: CDR1 MNHNS, CDR2 SASEGT. The CDR3 DNA sequence: TGTGCCAGCAGTGAGGCAGGGAGTCAGCCCCAGCATTTT. Amino acids: CASSEAGSQPQHF.

The rearrangement joins TRBV4-1 to TRBJ2-2; the D is unclear. V was pared by 1 base and J by 3 bases, with 12 bases between. CDR1 is MGHRA and CDR2 is YSYEKL in the germline V gene. This CDR3 is 16 amino acids long. CDR3 protein: CASSQGVGGYTGELFF. The CDR3 nucleotides are TGCGCCAGCAGCCAAGGTGTTGGTGGATACACCGGGGAGCTGTTTTTT.

This chain joins TRBV7-9 and TRBJ1-3, with D unclear. V gave up 0 bases and J gave up 4 bases, with 4 bases separating them. The CDR3 covers 13 residues. Germline V gene sequence: CDR1 SEHNR, CDR2 FQNEAQ (reference sequence). The DNA for the CDR3 is TGTGCCAGCAGCTTAGCGCAGGGAAACACCATATATTTT. It specifies CASSLAQGNTIYF.

The V gene is TRBV7-8, the J gene TRBJ2-5; D not resolved. V dropped 7 bases and J dropped 4 bases, with 10 bases sitting between them. This CDR3 has 12 residues. Germline CDR1 is SGHVS and CDR2 is FQNEAQ. CDR3: CASTVTTETQYF. DNA for the CDR3: TGTGCCAGCACCGTCACGACAGAGACCCAGTACTTC.

The V gene is TRBV7-2, the J gene TRBJ2-1; D gene ambiguous. Germline CDR1 and CDR2: SGHTA and FQGNSA. CDR3 size: 17 residues. Trimming stripped 1 base from V and 3 bases from J, with 16 bases between. The CDR3 nucleotides are TGTGCCAGCAGCTTAGGTCGCCGGACGGGCAACTACAATGAGCAGTTCTTC. Translating gives CASSLGRRTGNYNEQFF.

This chain connects TRBV5-4 to TRBJ1-2, with a possible D match to TRBD1 (5 bases). Germline CDR1 SGHNT, CDR2 YYREEE (reference sequence). The CDR3 loop spans 12 amino acids. V shed 4 bases and J shed 7 bases, with 11 bases lying between them. The CDR3: CASSGGRRGYTF. CDR3 nucleotide sequence: TGTGCCAGCAGCGGGGGACGGCGTGGCTACACCTTC.

Here the CDR3 DNA reads TGCGCCAGCAGCCAAGGAGGGGGGGGGAGAACTAATGAAAAACTGTTTTTT. Protein sequence: CASSQGGGGRTNEKLFF. The gene calls are TRBV4-3 and TRBJ1-4; a weak D match, TRBD1 (6 bases). This CDR3 has 17 residues. Germline lookup yields CDR1 LGHNA and CDR2 YSLEER. Deletions cut 1 base from V and 1 base from J, with 13 bases between.

The gene calls are TRBV15 and TRBJ2-2; TRBD2 is a possible D gene (6 bases). V shed 1 base and J shed 0 bases, with 12 bases lying between them. The CDR3 has 17 residues. The germline CDR1 and CDR2 sequences are LNHNV and YYDKDF (reference sequence). CDR3 DNA sequence: TGTGCCACCAGCAGAGTTCGGGGGAAGACGAACACCGGGGAGCTGTTTTTT. Translating it yields CATSRVRGKTNTGELFF.

The chain recombines TRBV27 with TRBJ2-3; no definite D call. This CDR3 is 14 amino acids long. Germline V CDR1 and CDR2: MNHEY, SMNVEV (reference sequence). Trimming took 2 bases from V and 4 from J, leaving 10 bases between them. CDR3 amino acids: CASSLLPVADTQYF. The CDR3 coding sequence is TGTGCCAGCAGTTTACTCCCGGTGGCAGATACGCAGTATTTT.

The genes are TRBV4-2 and TRBJ1-2; TRBD1 is a possible D gene (5 bases). Looked up from germline, CDR1 is LGHNA and CDR2 is YNFKEQ. The CDR3 extends over 16 amino acids. With 4 bases removed from V and 8 bases from J, the gap between germline ends came to 23 bases. CDR3 sequence (DNA): TGTGCCAGCAGCCGCTGGGGCGGGGGGGTGGAGTTGGGCTACACCTTC. Protein product: CASSRWGGGVELGYTF.

The rearrangement joins TRBV13 to TRBJ2-3, with D unclear. Germline assignment: CDR1 PRHDT and CDR2 FYEKMQ (reference sequence). With 7 bases removed from V and 3 bases from J, the gap between germline ends came to 8 bases. The CDR3 covers 12 residues. CDR3 sequence: CASTVGTDTQYF. In DNA, the CDR3 is TGTGCCAGCACGGTCGGGACAGATACGCAGTATTTT. The full variable domain, completed using reference TRBV13 and TRBJ2-3, is AAGVIQSPRHLIKEKRETATLKCYPIPRHDTVYWYQQGPGQDPQFLISFYEKMQSDKGSIPDRFSAQQFSDYHSELNMSSLELGDSALYFCASTVGTDTQYFGPGTRLTVL.

This chain links TRBV7-2 with TRBJ2-6; D unclear. Germline V gene sequence: CDR1 SGHTA, CDR2 FQGNSA. The CDR3 is 15 amino acids. Deletions cut 1 base from V and 4 bases from J, with 8 bases between. This chain's CDR3 is CASSLVALGANVLTF. The CDR3 DNA is TGTGCCAGCAGCTTAGTTGCTCTGGGGGCCAACGTCCTGACTTTC. The full variable domain, with the rest looked up from reference TRBV7-2 and TRBJ2-6, is GAGVSQSPSNKVTEKGKDVELRCDPISGHTALYWYRQSLGQGLEFLIYFQGNSAPDKSGLPSDRFSAERTGGSVSTLTIQRTQQEDSAVYLCASSLVALGANVLTFGAGSRLTVL.

The chain has TRBV6-1 and TRBJ1-1; 10 nucleotides line up with TRBD1. CDR3 length: 15 residues. The germline V gene encodes CDR1 MNHNS and CDR2 SASEGT. The trim removed 6 bases at V and 1 base at J, leaving 5 bases unmatched. The CDR3 protein is CASRGQGTGNTEAFF. The CDR3 nucleotides are TGTGCCAGCAGGGGACAGGGGACTGGGAACACTGAAGCTTTCTTT.

The chain uses TRBV5-8 and TRBJ1-6; D not resolved. Trimming stripped 4 bases from V and 0 bases from J, with 14 bases between. The CDR3 has 17 amino acids. Germline lookup yields CDR1 SGHTS and CDR2 YDEGEE. This CDR3 is CASSGYDMSSYNSPLHF. The CDR3 nucleotides read TGTGCCAGCAGCGGCTACGACATGAGCTCCTATAATTCACCCCTCCACTTT. Complete variable domain (other parts from reference TRBV5-8 and TRBJ1-6): EAGVTQSPTHLIKTRGQQATLRCSPISGHTSVYWYQQALGLGLQFLLWYDEGEERNRGNFPPRFSGRQFPNYSSELNVNALELEDSALYLCASSGYDMSSYNSPLHFGNGTRLTVT.

This clone came up a few times. The J gene is TRBJ2-2, the V gene TRBV11-1; D remains ambiguous. The CDR3 consists of 14 residues. Germline V gene sequence: CDR1 SGHAT, CDR2 FQDESV (reference sequence). Deletions cut 0 bases from V and 6 bases from J, with 8 bases between. CDR3 region: CASSLAERPGELFF. The CDR3 nucleotides are TGTGCCAGCAGCTTAGCTGAAAGGCCCGGGGAGCTGTTTTTT.

The V gene is TRBV9, the J gene TRBJ1-4; D ambiguous. CDR1 is SGDLS, CDR2 YYNGEE, per germline. Trimming stripped 2 bases from V and 7 bases from J, with 6 bases between. CDR3 length: 12 amino acids. CDR3 DNA: TGTGCCAGCAGCGTTGTCGGTGAAAAACTGTTTTTT. Translating gives CASSVVGEKLFF.

The chain employs TRBV19 and TRBJ1-1; 8 nucleotides agree with TRBD1. Germline CDR1 reads LNHDA; CDR2 reads SQIVND (reference sequence). With V trimmed by 2 bases and J by 6 bases, 8 bases remained unmatched. CDR3 size: 15 residues. The CDR3 coding sequence is TGTGCCAGTAGTATACTCCAGGGGGCAATGGCTGAAGCTTTCTTT. This encodes CASSILQGAMAEAFF.